One sample yielded the 25 T cell receptor beta chains listed below, sequenced in a study of blood T cell repertoires in COVID-19. Only in-frame clones appear in the TCRdb table, and some are missing; sequencing was by immunoSEQ multiplex PCR. The sample includes some 50,000 clones, 88% seen only once; the top ten take roughly 8.4%. Sequenced material: peripheral blood. The source is a woman aged 70 to 79 with active COVID-19.

The chain is built from TRBV5-1 and TRBJ2-1; TRBD2 might be the D (5 bases). The CDR3 is 13 amino acids. V was clipped by 7 bases and J by 6 bases, with 14 bases between them. The germline gives CDR1 SGHRS, CDR2 YFSETQ. CDR3 sequence (DNA): TGCGCCAGCTATACCACTAGGTCCAATGAGCAGTTCTTC. Protein product: CASYTTRSNEQFF.

The chain links TRBV6-5 to TRBJ1-1; TRBD1 aligns across 8 bases. CDR1 is MNHEY, CDR2 SVGAGI, per germline. V lost 9 bases and J lost 0; bases outside the gene matches: 6. CDR3 length: 14 residues. CDR3 sequence reads: CASILGQVNTEAFF. DNA for the CDR3: TGTGCCAGTATACTGGGACAGGTGAACACTGAAGCTTTCTTT.

DNA of the CDR3: TGTGCCAGCAGGTTGGCAAGCGGGAGTTTCACCTACAATGAGCAGTTCTTC. Translated, it gives CASRLASGSFTYNEQFF. This chain uses TRBV27 with TRBJ2-1; 8 bases map to TRBD2. The J segment lost 2 bases and the V segment lost 6 bases, leaving 12 bases of the junction unmatched. This CDR3 comprises 17 residues. CDR1 MNHEY and CDR2 SMNVEV come from the germline V gene (reference sequence).

This chain connects TRBV28 to TRBJ1-4, with TRBD1 matching over 7 bases. CDR1 is MDHEN and CDR2 is SYDVKM in the germline V gene. Trimming cost V 5 bases and J 8 bases; bases outside gene matches: 17. The CDR3 spans 17 residues. Written as DNA, the CDR3 is TGTGCCAGCAGTGACCCGGGACAGAGCCCCTTTGAGGAAAAACTGTTTTTT. This codes for CASSDPGQSPFEEKLFF.

The chain carries TRBV6-5 and TRBJ2-2, with D possibly TRBD1 on 6 matching bases. Germline CDR1 is MNHEY and CDR2 is SVGAGI. The CDR3 is 13 residues long. Trimming pared 8 bases from V and 8 bases from J, leaving 15 bases between. The DNA of the CDR3 is TGTGCCAGCCGGCGACAGGTTAAGGGGGAGCTGTTTTTT. Translation gives CASRRQVKGELFF.

The genes are TRBV2 and TRBJ2-7; 8 bases line up with TRBD1. The CDR3 runs 16 residues. Germline V CDR1 and CDR2: SNHLY, FYNNEI. Losses at the gene ends were 6 bases for V and 0 bases for J; bases not matched to a gene: 10. CDR3: CASRGDRGPFSYEQYF. Written as DNA, the CDR3 is TGTGCCAGCAGGGGAGACAGGGGACCTTTCTCCTACGAGCAGTACTTC. Drawing the rest from reference TRBV2 and TRBJ2-7, the complete variable domain is EPEVTQTPSHQVTQMGQEVILRCVPISNHLYFYWYRQILGQKVEFLVSFYNNEISEKSEIFDDQFSVERPDGSNFTLKIRSTKLEDSAMYFCASRGDRGPFSYEQYFGPGTRLTVT.

The rearrangement joins TRBV4-1 to TRBJ2-2; 8 positions agree with TRBD2. CDR1 is MGHRA and CDR2 is YSYEKL in the germline V gene. J gave up 6 bases and V 1 base, and 7 bases lay outside the gene matches. The CDR3 loop spans 16 amino acids. This CDR3 reads CASSQVQAGVPGELFF. The CDR3 coding sequence is TGCGCCAGCAGCCAAGTGCAAGCGGGAGTCCCCGGGGAGCTGTTTTTT.

The gene calls are TRBV28 and TRBJ2-2, with D unresolved. The CDR3 consists of 15 residues. Germline V gives CDR1 MDHEN, CDR2 SYDVKM. Trimming took 3 bases from V and 5 from J, leaving 13 bases between them. For the CDR3, the DNA is TGTGCCAGCAGTTTTTACCCGGTACGGACCGGGGAGCTGTTTTTT. Encoded protein: CASSFYPVRTGELFF.

This clone showed up just once. Here the CDR3 reads CASLTGERMNTEAFF. DNA of the CDR3: TGTGCCAGCTTAACAGGGGAGCGGATGAACACTGAAGCTTTCTTT. This chain links TRBV2 with TRBJ1-1; TRBD1 matches 7 bases. The CDR3 is made up of 15 amino acids. Unmatched junction bases numbered 9, after V lost 8 bases and J lost 0 bases. CDR1 and CDR2 (germline): SNHLY, FYNNEI.

The chain has TRBV5-1 and TRBJ1-1, with D maybe TRBD1 (6 bases). The CDR3 spans 18 residues. Germline-derived CDR1 and CDR2 are SGHRS and YFSETQ. The V gene lost 6 bases and the J gene lost 0 bases, with 24 bases spanning the gap. The CDR3 DNA is TGCGCCAGCACCCTTGGCATAGGGGGGGCCGTACTGAACACTGAAGCTTTCTTT. The encoded protein is CASTLGIGGAVLNTEAFF.

The chain links TRBV4-1 to TRBJ1-6, with TRBD1 matching 8 bases. This CDR3 is 16 amino acids long. V was clipped by 4 bases and J by 8 bases; unmatched bases: 10. The germline gives CDR1 MGHRA, CDR2 YSYEKL. The CDR3 sequence is CASSRGQGSIDSPLHF. The CDR3 nucleotides read TGCGCCAGCAGCCGAGGACAGGGTTCGATTGATTCACCCCTCCACTTT.

This clone was seen more than once but under ten times. The chain employs TRBV6-4 and TRBJ2-3; D gene uncertain. Germline CDR1 MRHNA, CDR2 SNTAGT. This CDR3 is 14 amino acids long. The V gene lost 11 bases and the J gene lost 1 base, with 16 bases spanning the gap. The CDR3 nucleotides are TGTGCCCCCGATGTGCCAGGTGGCACAGATACGCAGTATTTT. It translates to CAPDVPGGTDTQYF.

The chain couples TRBV11-2 to TRBJ2-2; the match to TRBD1 covers 7 bases. Germline CDR1 is SGHAT and CDR2 is FQNNGV. The CDR3 has 15 amino acids. The V gene end was trimmed by 5 bases and the J gene end by 4 bases; junction bases not matched to a gene: 7. Here the CDR3 reads CASSPTGISTGELFF. CDR3 coding DNA: TGTGCCAGCAGCCCGACAGGGATAAGCACCGGGGAGCTGTTTTTT.

The chain links TRBV9 to TRBJ2-1; D is possibly TRBD2 (6 bases). The CDR3 runs to 16 residues. Between the trimmed V and J ends, which lost 0 bases and 10 bases, there was a span of 20 bases. The V gene's germline CDR1 is SGDLS and CDR2 YYNGEE. CDR3 sequence: CASSVAGGNFGQEQFF. The CDR3, as DNA: TGTGCCAGCAGCGTAGCCGGCGGGAACTTCGGGCAAGAGCAGTTCTTC.

The rearrangement joins TRBV27 to TRBJ1-1; 9 nucleotides line up with TRBD1. After removal of 4 bases from V and 3 bases from J, the junction contained 0 bases not matched to a gene. This CDR3 region has 13 residues. Germline lookup yields CDR1 MNHEY and CDR2 SMNVEV (reference sequence). CDR3 DNA: TGTGCCAGCAGTTGGGACAGGGACACTGAAGCTTTCTTT. It encodes CASSWDRDTEAFF.

CDR3 amino acids: CASGRDYNTDTQYF. DNA of the CDR3: TGCGCCAGCGGCCGGGACTATAACACAGATACGCAGTATTTT. The chain recombines TRBV5-1 with TRBJ2-3; 7 nucleotides match TRBD2. The length of the CDR3 is 14 residues. The trim removed 7 bases at V and 2 bases at J, leaving 7 bases unmatched. Germline-derived CDR1 and CDR2 are SGHRS and YFSETQ.

The chain uses TRBV24-1 and TRBJ1-1; D unclear. The V and J ends lost 2 bases and 1 base respectively, with 4 bases between them. The length of the CDR3 is 13 residues. Germline-derived CDR1 and CDR2 are KGHDR and SFDVKD. The CDR3 here is CATSDYGNTEAFF. As DNA, the CDR3 is TGTGCCACCAGTGATTACGGGAACACTGAAGCTTTCTTT.

The chain carries TRBV19 and TRBJ2-3; 8 nucleotides agree with TRBD2. Germline V CDR1 and CDR2: LNHDA, SQIVND (reference sequence). This CDR3 has 16 amino acids. After removal of 3 bases from V and 0 bases from J, the junction contained 5 bases not matched to a gene. As DNA, the CDR3 is TGTGCCAGTAGTATCCGACTAGCGCCAAGCACAGATACGCAGTATTTT. Protein: CASSIRLAPSTDTQYF.

The sample holds a few counts of this clone. The J gene is TRBJ1-5, the V gene TRBV7-9; no clear D. With 2 bases removed from V and 8 bases from J, the gap between germline ends came to 7 bases. CDR1 and CDR2 from the germline V gene are SEHNR and FQNEAQ (reference sequence). The CDR3 totals 12 residues. CDR3 amino acids: CASSLYSEPQHF. CDR3 nucleotides: TGTGCCAGCAGCTTATATAGTGAGCCCCAGCATTTT.

The rearrangement links TRBV2 to TRBJ2-5; maybe TRBD2 (5 bases). Germline V gene lookup returns CDR1 SNHLY and CDR2 FYNNEI. With 8 bases removed from V and 5 bases from J, the gap between germline ends came to 12 bases. This CDR3 comprises 12 residues. The CDR3 DNA reads as TGTGCCAGCCTTGGGTCGGGGGAGACCCAGTACTTC. As protein: CASLGSGETQYF.

The genes are TRBV3-1 (or the pseudogene TRBV3-2) and TRBJ1-5; 8 bases line up with TRBD1. This CDR3 has 18 residues. J gave up 4 bases and V 1 base, and 12 bases lay outside the gene matches. Germline assignment: CDR1 LGHDT and CDR2 YNNKEL (reference sequence). The CDR3 region is CASSQAQGVSHGNQPQHF. The CDR3 DNA is TGTGCCAGCAGCCAAGCACAGGGGGTTTCTCATGGGAATCAGCCCCAGCATTTT.

The table lists this clone with a few counts. The CDR3 reads CSVQLADYYNEQFF. DNA of the CDR3: TGCAGCGTTCAACTAGCGGACTACTACAATGAGCAGTTCTTC. The rearrangement links TRBV29-1 to TRBJ2-1, with TRBD2 matching 8 bases. Germline loops: CDR1 SQVTM, CDR2 ANQGSEA. With V trimmed by 5 bases and J by 3 bases, 6 bases remained unmatched. This CDR3 spans 14 amino acids.

The chain joins TRBV28 to TRBJ2-1; tentatively, D is TRBD2 (5 bases). Trimming cost V 3 bases and J 8 bases, with 14 bases left between them. The germline V gene has CDR1 MDHEN and CDR2 SYDVKM. The CDR3 is made up of 14 amino acids. CDR3 sequence reads: CASSLREGIHEQFF. As DNA, the CDR3 is TGTGCCAGCAGTTTGAGGGAAGGGATTCATGAGCAGTTCTTC.

This chain connects TRBV24-1 to TRBJ2-2, with D unresolved. The V gene's germline CDR1 is KGHDR and CDR2 SFDVKD. CDR3 size: 13 residues. The ends were cut back, 2 bases at V and 6 bases at J, with 6 bases in the middle. The CDR3, as DNA: TGTGCCACCAGTGATTCTAGGCCCGGGGAGCTGTTTTTT. Its protein product is CATSDSRPGELFF.

The chain recombines TRBV7-9 with TRBJ2-1, with a tentative D call TRBD2 (5 bases). Germline V lookup: CDR1 SEHNR, CDR2 FQNEAQ (reference sequence). Trimming cost V 1 base and J 10 bases, with 14 bases left between them. The CDR3 spans 14 residues. The CDR3 protein is CASSLELWAGEQFF. DNA for the CDR3: TGTGCCAGCAGCTTAGAGTTGTGGGCGGGCGAGCAGTTCTTC.